The 18 T cell receptor beta chains reported below all come from one sample, sequenced in a study. One entry per CDR3 protein results from TCRdb running MiXCR on the 5' RACE reads. The repertoire holds about 32,000 distinct CDR3 sequences, with around 24% as singletons. Sample: memory CD4+ T cells sorted from blood. Subset defined: memory CD4+ T cells, CD4+CD45RO+CD25-. The receptors come from a female donor with breast cancer.

This clonotype was detected ten times or more. The CDR3 DNA reads as TGCAGTGCTAGAGATGTAGGGACCAGCGCCGGGGAGCTGTTTTTT. Encoded protein: CSARDVGTSAGELFF. The chain combines TRBV20-1 with TRBJ2-2; TRBD1 or TRBD2 may be the D gene (5 bases each). Germline V gives CDR1 DFQATT, CDR2 SNEGSKA (reference sequence). CDR3 length: 15 residues. V lost 0 bases to trimming and J lost 6 bases, with 14 bases between them.

This clonotype appeared a few times. The junction departs from the called germline gene at one end, perhaps through a read error. V and J are TRBV4-1 and TRBJ1-6; possible D gene TRBD1, 6 bases. Germline V lookup: CDR1 MGHRA, CDR2 YSYEKL. The CDR3 runs 15 residues. CDR3 amino acids: CARSQVQGGSSPLHF. CDR3 sequence (DNA): TGCGCCCGCAGCCAAGTACAGGGTGGTAGTTCACCCCTCCACTTT.

Notes on this clonotype: At one of its ends the junction is not consistent with the germline gene, which may arise from a read error. The chain combines TRBV7-7 with TRBJ2-3, with D maybe TRBD2 (5 bases). This CDR3 spans 17 amino acids. Germline lookup yields CDR1 SSHAT and CDR2 FNYEAQ (reference sequence). The CDR3 region is CASSLVPPPAEADTQYF. As DNA, the CDR3 is TGTGCTAGCAGCTTAGTTCCCCCCCCTGCGGAGGCAGATACGCAGTATTTT.

About this clonotype itself: Possible read error: a much larger clone is one base away. This rearrangement joins TRBV20-1 to TRBJ2-7, with D perhaps TRBD1 (5 bases). Germline V lookup: CDR1 DFQATT, CDR2 SNEGSKA (reference sequence). Trimming cost V 0 bases and J 2 bases, with 14 bases left between them. The CDR3 sequence is 15 residues long. CDR3 coding DNA: TGCAGTGCTAGAGATAAGGGGATCCCAACCTACGAGCAGTACTTC. Its protein is CSARDKGIPTYEQYF.

To note about this clonotype: Sequence at one end of the junction differs from germline and may be a read error. This chain connects TRBV29-1 to TRBJ2-5; D is uncertain. Germline-derived CDR1 and CDR2 are SQVTM and ANQGSEA. The CDR3 totals 14 residues. CDR3 nucleotides: TGCAGCGGCCACAGTGCCATCAACCAGGAGACCCAGTACTTC. This gives the protein CSGHSAINQETQYF.

This clonotype was found a few times. This chain joins TRBV15 and TRBJ2-2, with unresolved D. The V gene lost 0 bases and the J gene lost 6 bases, with 5 bases spanning the gap. This CDR3 has 13 amino acids. CDR1 and CDR2 from the germline V gene are LNHNV and YYDKDF (reference sequence). As DNA, the CDR3 is TGTGCCACCAGCAGAGATCCAGCCGGGGAGCTGTTTTTT. It encodes CATSRDPAGELFF.

This clonotype appeared many times. The V and J genes are TRBV28 and TRBJ2-7, with D perhaps matching TRBD2 (6 bases). From germline, CDR1 is MDHEN and CDR2 SYDVKM. V was trimmed by 3 bases and J by 0 bases, leaving 9 bases between them. This CDR3 contains 14 residues. CDR3 in DNA: TGTGCCAGCAGTTTGGCGGGAAGCTCCTACGAGCAGTACTTC. This codes for CASSLAGSSYEQYF.

The rearrangement uses TRBV7-2 and TRBJ2-1; TRBD2 matches at 12 bases. The CDR3 is made up of 20 amino acids. V trimming: 2 bases; J trimming: 7 bases; junction bases outside the gene matches: 18. The germline gives CDR1 SGHTA, CDR2 FQGNSA. CDR3 loop: CASSLHPAGYGLAGLNEQFF. The CDR3 region has the DNA TGTGCCAGCAGCTTACACCCCGCAGGGTATGGACTAGCGGGACTAAATGAGCAGTTCTTC. Full variable domain (remainder filled in from reference TRBV7-2 and TRBJ2-1): GAGVSQSPSNKVTEKGKDVELRCDPISGHTALYWYRQSLGQGLEFLIYFQGNSAPDKSGLPSDRFSAERTGGSVSTLTIQRTQQEDSAVYLCASSLHPAGYGLAGLNEQFFGPGTRLTVL.

The sample holds many counts of this clonotype. The gene calls are TRBV10-3 and TRBJ2-2, with D possibly matching TRBD2 (6 bases). Germline loops: CDR1 ENHRY, CDR2 SYGVKD. V was shortened by 8 bases and J by 4 bases, with 14 bases between the two germline ends. The CDR3 extends over 14 amino acids. The CDR3 coding sequence is TGTGCCATCGCTGGGACTCCACCCACCGGGGAGCTGTTTTTT. Encoded protein: CAIAGTPPTGELFF.

This clonotype was seen just once. This sequence may be a read error, since a much larger clone differs from it by one base. The chain is built from TRBV6-5 and TRBJ2-2; the match to TRBD1 covers 8 bases. The CDR3 is 14 amino acids. In germline, CDR1 is MNHEY, CDR2 SVGAGI. CDR3 amino acids: CTSSTGGRTGELFF. CDR3 DNA: TGTACCAGCAGCACAGGGGGTCGGACCGGGGAGCTGTTTTTT.

This clonotype was recorded a few times. The chain has TRBV6-5 and TRBJ1-3, with D uncertain. The V and J ends lost 6 bases and 1 base respectively, with 4 bases between them. This CDR3 is 12 amino acids long. CDR1 is MNHEY, CDR2 SVGAGI, per germline. CDR3 residues: CASRTSGNTIYF. Here the CDR3 DNA reads TGTGCCAGCAGGACGTCTGGAAACACCATATATTTT.

Worth noting for this clonotype: A much larger clone lies a single base off, so this may be a read error. The CDR3 sequence is CASSLGVITEAFF. The CDR3 bases are TGTGCCAGCAGCTTAGGGGTTATCACTGAAGCTTTCTTT. The chain has TRBV7-3 and TRBJ1-1; no reliable D call. V lost 2 bases to trimming and J lost 4 bases, with 8 bases between them. Looked up from germline, CDR1 is SGHTA and CDR2 is FQGTGA. This CDR3 region has 13 residues.

The rearrangement links TRBV10-3 to TRBJ2-3, with 9 bases aligning to TRBD2. This CDR3 has 14 amino acids. Trimming cost V 9 bases and J 0 bases; bases outside gene matches: 4. Germline CDR1 and CDR2: ENHRY and SYGVKD. The CDR3 coding sequence is TGTGCCATGATGGCGGGGGGGAGCACAGATACGCAGTATTTT. Its protein product is CAMMAGGSTDTQYF.

The chain has TRBV7-8 and TRBJ1-1, with D possibly matching TRBD1 (5 bases). The length of the CDR3 is 17 residues. CDR1 SGHVS and CDR2 FQNEAQ come from the germline V gene. Trimming pared 5 bases from V and 1 base from J, leaving 20 bases between. In DNA, the CDR3 is TGTGCCAGCAGCCCCCTGGGCAGGGTAGGTTGGAACACTGAAGCTTTCTTT. It encodes CASSPLGRVGWNTEAFF.

V usage is TRBV7-8 and J usage is TRBJ2-5, with D perhaps given as TRBD1 or TRBD2 (5 bases each). Trimming removed 2 bases at V and 2 bases at J, with 18 bases between. CDR1 is SGHVS, CDR2 FQNEAQ, per germline. The CDR3 consists of 17 residues. The CDR3 region has the DNA TGTGCCAGCAGCTTACCCCCGGGACGTCGCGCGCAAGAGACCCAGTACTTC. The encoded protein is CASSLPPGRRAQETQYF.

This clonotype was detected a few times. The chain uses TRBV4-1 and TRBJ2-7; 9 nucleotides line up with TRBD2. The CDR3 is 15 residues long. Germline lookup yields CDR1 MGHRA and CDR2 YSYEKL. V was pared by 0 bases and J by 2 bases, with 2 bases of the junction left unmatched. CDR3 residues: CASSQEPSGTYEQYF. The CDR3 DNA sequence: TGCGCCAGCAGCCAAGAACCTAGCGGGACCTACGAGCAGTACTTC.

This clonotype was seen a few times. J is TRBJ2-2 and V is TRBV27, with 10 bases lining up with TRBD1. Germline trimming cut 7 bases from V and 7 bases from J; bases unmatched to any gene: 6. The CDR3 length is 14 residues. CDR1 and CDR2 from the germline V gene are MNHEY and SMNVEV (reference sequence). The CDR3 DNA reads TGTGCCAGCACGCCGGGACAGGGGATCGGGGAGCTGTTTTTT. Encoded protein: CASTPGQGIGELFF.

The chain joins TRBV9 to TRBJ1-6; TRBD1 is a possible D gene (5 bases). Germline-derived CDR1 and CDR2 are SGDLS and YYNGEE. The CDR3 length is 17 residues. The V end was cut by 0 bases, the J end by 4 bases, with 14 bases between. The CDR3 region is CASSVGTTSTYNSPLHF. The CDR3 coding sequence is TGTGCCAGCAGCGTAGGGACAACTTCAACGTATAATTCACCCCTCCACTTT.